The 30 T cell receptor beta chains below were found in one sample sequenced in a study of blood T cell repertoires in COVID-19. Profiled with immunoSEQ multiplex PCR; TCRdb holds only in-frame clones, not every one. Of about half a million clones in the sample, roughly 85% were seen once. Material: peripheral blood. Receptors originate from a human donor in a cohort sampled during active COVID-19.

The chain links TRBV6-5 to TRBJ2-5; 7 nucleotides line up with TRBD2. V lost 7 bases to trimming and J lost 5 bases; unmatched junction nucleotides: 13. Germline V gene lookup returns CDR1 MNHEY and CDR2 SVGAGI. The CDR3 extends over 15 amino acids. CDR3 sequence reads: CASTFKRGPSETQYF. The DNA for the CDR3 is TGTGCCAGCACTTTTAAGCGGGGACCCTCCGAGACCCAGTACTTC.

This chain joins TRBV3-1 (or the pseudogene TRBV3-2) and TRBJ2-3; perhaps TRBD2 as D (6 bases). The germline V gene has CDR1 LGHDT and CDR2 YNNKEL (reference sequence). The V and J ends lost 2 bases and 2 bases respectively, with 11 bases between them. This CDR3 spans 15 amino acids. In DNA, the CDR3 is TGTGCCAGCAGCCAAAATGCGGGGAACACAGATACGCAGTATTTT. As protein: CASSQNAGNTDTQYF.

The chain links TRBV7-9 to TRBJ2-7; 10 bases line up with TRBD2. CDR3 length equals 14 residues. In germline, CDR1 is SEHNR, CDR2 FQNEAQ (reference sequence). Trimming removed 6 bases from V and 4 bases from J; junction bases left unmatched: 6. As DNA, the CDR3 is TGTGCCAGCAGGGCTAGCGGGAGTCATTACGAGCAGTACTTC. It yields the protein CASRASGSHYEQYF.

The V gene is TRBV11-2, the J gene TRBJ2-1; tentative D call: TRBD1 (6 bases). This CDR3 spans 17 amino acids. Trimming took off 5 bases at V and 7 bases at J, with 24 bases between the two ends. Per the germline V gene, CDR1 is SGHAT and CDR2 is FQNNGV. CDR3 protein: CASSSASGRGLENEQFF. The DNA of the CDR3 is TGTGCCAGCAGCAGCGCCTCGGGCAGGGGCTTGGAAAATGAGCAGTTCTTC.

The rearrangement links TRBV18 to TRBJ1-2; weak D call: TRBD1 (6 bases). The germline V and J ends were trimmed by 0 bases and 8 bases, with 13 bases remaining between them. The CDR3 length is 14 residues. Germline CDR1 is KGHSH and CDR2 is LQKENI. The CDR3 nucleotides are TGTGCCAGCTCACCACCGTTACAGGGCAACGGCTACACCTTC. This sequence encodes CASSPPLQGNGYTF.

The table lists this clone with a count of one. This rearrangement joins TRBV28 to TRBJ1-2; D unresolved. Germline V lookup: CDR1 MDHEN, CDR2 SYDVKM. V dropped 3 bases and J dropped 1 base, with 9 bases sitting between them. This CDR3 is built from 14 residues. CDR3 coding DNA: TGTGCCAGCAGTTTGGTACTGGTTAACTATGGCTACACCTTC. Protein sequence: CASSLVLVNYGYTF.

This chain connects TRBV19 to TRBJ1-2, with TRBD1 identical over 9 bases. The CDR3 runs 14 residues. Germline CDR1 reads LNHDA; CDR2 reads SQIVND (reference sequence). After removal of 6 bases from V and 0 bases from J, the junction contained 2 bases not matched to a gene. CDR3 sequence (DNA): TGTGCCAGTAGACGACAGGGGGCTAACTATGGCTACACCTTC. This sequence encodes CASRRQGANYGYTF.

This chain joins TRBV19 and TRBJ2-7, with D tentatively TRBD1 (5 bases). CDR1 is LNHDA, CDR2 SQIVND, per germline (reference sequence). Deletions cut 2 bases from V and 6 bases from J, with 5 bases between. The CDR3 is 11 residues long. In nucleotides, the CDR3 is TGTGCCAGTAGTATACAGGGCGAGCAGTACTTC. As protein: CASSIQGEQYF.

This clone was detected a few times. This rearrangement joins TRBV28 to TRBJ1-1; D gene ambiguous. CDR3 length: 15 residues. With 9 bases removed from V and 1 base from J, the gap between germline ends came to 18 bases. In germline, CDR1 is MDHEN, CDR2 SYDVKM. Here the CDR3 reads CASTDVYLTNTEAFF. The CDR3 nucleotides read TGTGCCAGTACAGACGTTTATCTTACGAACACTGAAGCTTTCTTT. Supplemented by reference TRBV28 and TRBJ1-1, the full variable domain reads DVKVTQSSRYLVKRTGEKVFLECVQDMDHENMFWYRQDPGLGLRLIYFSYDVKMKEKGDIPEGYSVSREKKERFSLILESASTNQTSMYLCASTDVYLTNTEAFFGQGTRLTVV.

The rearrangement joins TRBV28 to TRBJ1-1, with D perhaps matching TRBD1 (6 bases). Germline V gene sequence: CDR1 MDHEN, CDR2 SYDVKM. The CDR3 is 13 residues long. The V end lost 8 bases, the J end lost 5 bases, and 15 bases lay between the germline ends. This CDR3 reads CASFSSGATEAFF. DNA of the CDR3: TGTGCCAGCTTCTCGTCAGGGGCAACTGAAGCTTTCTTT.

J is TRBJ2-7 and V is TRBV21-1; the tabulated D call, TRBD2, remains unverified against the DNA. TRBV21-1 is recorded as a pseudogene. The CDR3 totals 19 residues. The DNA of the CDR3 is TGTGCCAGCAGCAATCTAGCGGGAGGTCCGGCCCCTCCGTCCTACGAGCAGTACTTC. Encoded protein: CASSNLAGGPAPPSYEQYF.

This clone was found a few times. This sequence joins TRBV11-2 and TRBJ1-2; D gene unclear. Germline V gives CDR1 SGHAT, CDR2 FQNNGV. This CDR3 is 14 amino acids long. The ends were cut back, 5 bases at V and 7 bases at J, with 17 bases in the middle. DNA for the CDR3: TGTGCCAGCAGCGCATGGCGGGCGGGAGGTGGCTACACCTTC. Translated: CASSAWRAGGGYTF.

This CDR3 reads CASSLDGLVPGNTIYF. CDR3 sequence (DNA): TGTGCCAGCAGCTTGGACGGACTGGTCCCTGGAAACACCATATATTTT. The chain links TRBV5-4 to TRBJ1-3, with D uncertain. Trimming removed 0 bases from V and 2 bases from J, with 12 bases in between. Germline CDR1 SGHNT, CDR2 YYREEE (reference sequence). The CDR3 contains 16 residues.

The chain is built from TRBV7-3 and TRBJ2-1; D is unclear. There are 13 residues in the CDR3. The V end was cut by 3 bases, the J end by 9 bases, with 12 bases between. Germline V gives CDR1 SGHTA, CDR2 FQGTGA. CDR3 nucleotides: TGTGCCAGCAGCTTTGTCGGGTCGAGTGAGCAGTTCTTC. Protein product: CASSFVGSSEQFF.

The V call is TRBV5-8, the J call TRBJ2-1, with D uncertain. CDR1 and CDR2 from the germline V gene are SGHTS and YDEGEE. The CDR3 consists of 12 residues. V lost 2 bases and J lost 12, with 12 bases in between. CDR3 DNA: TGTGCCAGCAGCTTAGACTCCTATGGGCAGTTCTTC. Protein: CASSLDSYGQFF. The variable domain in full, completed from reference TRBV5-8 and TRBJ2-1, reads EAGVTQSPTHLIKTRGQQATLRCSPISGHTSVYWYQQALGLGLQFLLWYDEGEERNRGNFPPRFSGRQFPNYSSELNVNALELEDSALYLCASSLDSYGQFFGPGTRLTVL.

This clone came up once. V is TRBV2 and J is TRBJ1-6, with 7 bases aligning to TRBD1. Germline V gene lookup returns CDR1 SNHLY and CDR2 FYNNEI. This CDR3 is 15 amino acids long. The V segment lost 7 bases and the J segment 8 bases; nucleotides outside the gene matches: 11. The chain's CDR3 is CASTMTGSGYSPLHF. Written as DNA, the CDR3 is TGTGCCAGCACTATGACAGGGTCCGGCTATTCACCCCTCCACTTT.

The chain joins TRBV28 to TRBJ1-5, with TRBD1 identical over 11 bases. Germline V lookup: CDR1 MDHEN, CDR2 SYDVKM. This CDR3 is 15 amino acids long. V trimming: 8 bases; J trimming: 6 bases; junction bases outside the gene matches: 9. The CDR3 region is CASGGTGGVSQPQHF. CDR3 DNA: TGTGCCAGCGGGGGGACAGGGGGAGTTAGTCAGCCCCAGCATTTT.

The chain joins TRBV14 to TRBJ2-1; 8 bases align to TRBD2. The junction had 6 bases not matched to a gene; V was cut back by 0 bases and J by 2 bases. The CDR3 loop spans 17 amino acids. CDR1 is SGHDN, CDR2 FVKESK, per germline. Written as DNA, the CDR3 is TGTGCCAGCAGCCAAGATCCGCGGGAGGTGCCCTACAATGAGCAGTTCTTC. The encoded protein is CASSQDPREVPYNEQFF.

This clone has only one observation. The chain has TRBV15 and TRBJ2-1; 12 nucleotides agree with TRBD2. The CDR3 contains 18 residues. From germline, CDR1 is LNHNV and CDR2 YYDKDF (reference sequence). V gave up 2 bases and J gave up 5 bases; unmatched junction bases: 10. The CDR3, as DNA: TGTGCCACCAGCAGATCCGCACTAGCGGGAGGTCCCCACAATGAGCAGTTCTTC. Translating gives CATSRSALAGGPHNEQFF.

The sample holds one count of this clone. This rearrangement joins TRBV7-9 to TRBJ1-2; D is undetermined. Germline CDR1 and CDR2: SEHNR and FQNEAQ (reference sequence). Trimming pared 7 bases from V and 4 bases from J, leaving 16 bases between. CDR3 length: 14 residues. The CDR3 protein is CASTGGGFLYGYTF. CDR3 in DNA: TGTGCCAGCACCGGCGGAGGCTTCCTCTATGGCTACACCTTC. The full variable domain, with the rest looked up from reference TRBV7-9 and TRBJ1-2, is DTGVSQNPRHKITKRGQNVTFRCDPISEHNRLYWYRQTLGQGPEFLTYFQNEAQLEKSRLLSDRFSAERPKGSFSTLEIQRTEQGDSAMYLCASTGGGFLYGYTFGSGTRLTVV.

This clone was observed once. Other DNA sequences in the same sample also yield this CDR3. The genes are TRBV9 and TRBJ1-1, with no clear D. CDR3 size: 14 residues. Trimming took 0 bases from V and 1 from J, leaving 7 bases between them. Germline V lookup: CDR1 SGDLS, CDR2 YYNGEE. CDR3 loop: CASSVEGGNTEAFF. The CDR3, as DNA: TGTGCCAGCAGCGTAGAGGGAGGGAACACTGAAGCTTTCTTT.

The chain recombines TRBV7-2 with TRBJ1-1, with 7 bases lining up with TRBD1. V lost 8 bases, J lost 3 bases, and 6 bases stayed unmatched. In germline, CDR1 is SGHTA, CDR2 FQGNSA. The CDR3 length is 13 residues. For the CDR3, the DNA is TGTGCCAGCGGAATAGACAGGGACACTGAAGCTTTCTTT. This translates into CASGIDRDTEAFF. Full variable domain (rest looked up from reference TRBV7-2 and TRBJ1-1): GAGVSQSPSNKVTEKGKDVELRCDPISGHTALYWYRQSLGQGLEFLIYFQGNSAPDKSGLPSDRFSAERTGGSVSTLTIQRTQQEDSAVYLCASGIDRDTEAFFGQGTRLTVV.

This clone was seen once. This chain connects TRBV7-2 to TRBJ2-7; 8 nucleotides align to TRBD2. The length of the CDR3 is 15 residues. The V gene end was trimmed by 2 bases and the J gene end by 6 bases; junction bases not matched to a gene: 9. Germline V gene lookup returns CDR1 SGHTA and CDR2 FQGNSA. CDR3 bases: TGTGCCAGCAGCTTACTAGCGGCGGGGGGACCCGAGCAGTACTTC. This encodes CASSLLAAGGPEQYF.

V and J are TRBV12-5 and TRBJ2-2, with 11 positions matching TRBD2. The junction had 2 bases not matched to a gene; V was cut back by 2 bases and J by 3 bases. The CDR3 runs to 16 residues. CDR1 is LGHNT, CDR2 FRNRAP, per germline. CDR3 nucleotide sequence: TGTGCTAGTGGTTTGCTAGCGGGAGGATACACCGGGGAGCTGTTTTTT. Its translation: CASGLLAGGYTGELFF.

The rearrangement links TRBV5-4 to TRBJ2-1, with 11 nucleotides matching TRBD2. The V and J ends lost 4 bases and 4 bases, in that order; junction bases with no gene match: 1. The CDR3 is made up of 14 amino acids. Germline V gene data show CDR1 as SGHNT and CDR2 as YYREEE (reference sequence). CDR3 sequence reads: CASSPSGGYNEQFF. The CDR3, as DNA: TGTGCCAGCAGCCCTAGCGGGGGGTACAATGAGCAGTTCTTC. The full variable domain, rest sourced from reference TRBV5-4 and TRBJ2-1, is ETGVTQSPTHLIKTRGQQVTLRCSSQSGHNTVSWYQQALGQGPQFIFQYYREEENGRGNFPPRFSGLQFPNYSSELNVNALELDDSALYLCASSPSGGYNEQFFGPGTRLTVL.

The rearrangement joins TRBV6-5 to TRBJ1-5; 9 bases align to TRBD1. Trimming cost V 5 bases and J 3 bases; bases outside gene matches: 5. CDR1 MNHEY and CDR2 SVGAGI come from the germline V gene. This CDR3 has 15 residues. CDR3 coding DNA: TGTGCCAGCAGTACCCGGGACAGGGCCAATCAGCCCCAGCATTTT. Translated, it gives CASSTRDRANQPQHF.

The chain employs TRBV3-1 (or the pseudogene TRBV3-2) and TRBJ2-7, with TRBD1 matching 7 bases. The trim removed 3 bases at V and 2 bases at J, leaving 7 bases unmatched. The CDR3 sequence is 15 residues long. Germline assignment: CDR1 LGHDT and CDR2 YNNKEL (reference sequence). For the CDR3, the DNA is TGTGCCAGCAGCCAGGGCCCAGGGGGAACCTACGAGCAGTACTTC. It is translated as CASSQGPGGTYEQYF.

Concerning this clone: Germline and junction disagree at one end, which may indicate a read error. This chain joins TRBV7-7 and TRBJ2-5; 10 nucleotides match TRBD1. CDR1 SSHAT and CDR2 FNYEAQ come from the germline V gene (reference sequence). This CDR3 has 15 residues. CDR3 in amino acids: CASSRDRGYVETQYF. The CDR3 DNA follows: TGTGCTAGCAGCCGGGACAGGGGATATGTGGAGACCCAGTACTTC.

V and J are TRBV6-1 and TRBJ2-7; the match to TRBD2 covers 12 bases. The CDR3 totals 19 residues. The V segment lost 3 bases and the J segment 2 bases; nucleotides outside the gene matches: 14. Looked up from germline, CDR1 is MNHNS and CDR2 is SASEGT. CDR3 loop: CASSDPTSGRPDNPYEQYF. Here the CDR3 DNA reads TGTGCCAGCAGTGATCCTACTAGCGGGAGGCCCGATAACCCCTACGAGCAGTACTTC.

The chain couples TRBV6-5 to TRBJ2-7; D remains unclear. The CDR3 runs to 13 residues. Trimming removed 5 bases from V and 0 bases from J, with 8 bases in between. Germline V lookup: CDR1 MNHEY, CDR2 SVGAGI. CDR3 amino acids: CASSLPSSYEQYF. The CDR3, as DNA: TGTGCCAGCAGTCTCCCGAGCTCCTACGAGCAGTACTTC.